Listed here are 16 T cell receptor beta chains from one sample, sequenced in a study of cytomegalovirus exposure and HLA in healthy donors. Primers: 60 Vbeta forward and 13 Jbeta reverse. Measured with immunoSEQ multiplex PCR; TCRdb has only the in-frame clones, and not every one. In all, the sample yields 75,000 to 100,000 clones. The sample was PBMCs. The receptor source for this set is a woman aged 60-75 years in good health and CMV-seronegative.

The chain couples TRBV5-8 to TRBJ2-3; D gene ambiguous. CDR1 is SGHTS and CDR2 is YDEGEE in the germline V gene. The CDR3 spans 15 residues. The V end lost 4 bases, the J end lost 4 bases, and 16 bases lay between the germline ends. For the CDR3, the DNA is TGTGCCAGCAGCCCAACCCTCGCGCGCGCAGATACGCAGTATTTT. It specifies CASSPTLARADTQYF.

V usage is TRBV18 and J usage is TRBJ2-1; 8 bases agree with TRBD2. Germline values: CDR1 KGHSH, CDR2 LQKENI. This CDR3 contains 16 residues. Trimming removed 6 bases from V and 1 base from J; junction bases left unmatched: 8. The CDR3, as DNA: TGTGCCAGCTCGCAGGCTCCTAGCGGGTCCTACAATGAGCAGTTCTTC. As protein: CASSQAPSGSYNEQFF.

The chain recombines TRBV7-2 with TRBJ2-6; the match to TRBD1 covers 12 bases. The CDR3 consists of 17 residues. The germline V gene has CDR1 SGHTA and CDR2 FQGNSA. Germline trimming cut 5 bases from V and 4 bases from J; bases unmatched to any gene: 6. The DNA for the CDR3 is TGTGCCAGCAGCCCCGGGACAGGGGGCGGGGGGGCCAACGTCCTGACTTTC. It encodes CASSPGTGGGGANVLTF.

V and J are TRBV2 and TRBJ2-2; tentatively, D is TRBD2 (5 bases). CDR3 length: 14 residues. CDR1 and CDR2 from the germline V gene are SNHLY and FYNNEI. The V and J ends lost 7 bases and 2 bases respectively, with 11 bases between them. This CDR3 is CASIGSGNTGELFF. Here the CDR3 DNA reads TGTGCCAGCATAGGGAGCGGAAACACCGGGGAGCTGTTTTTT.

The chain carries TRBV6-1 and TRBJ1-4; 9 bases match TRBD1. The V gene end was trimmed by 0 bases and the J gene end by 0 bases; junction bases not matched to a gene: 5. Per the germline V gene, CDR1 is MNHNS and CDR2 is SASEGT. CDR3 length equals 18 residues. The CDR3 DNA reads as TGTGCCAGCAGTGAAGCGGGGACAGGGAGTGCAACTAATGAAAAACTGTTTTTT. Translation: CASSEAGTGSATNEKLFF.

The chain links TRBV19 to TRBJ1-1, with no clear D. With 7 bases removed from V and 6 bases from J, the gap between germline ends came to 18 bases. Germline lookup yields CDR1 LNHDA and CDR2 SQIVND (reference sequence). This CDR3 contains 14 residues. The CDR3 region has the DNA TGTGCCAGTACCTTACGGGAAGCGGGTTCTGAAGCTTTCTTT. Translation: CASTLREAGSEAFF.

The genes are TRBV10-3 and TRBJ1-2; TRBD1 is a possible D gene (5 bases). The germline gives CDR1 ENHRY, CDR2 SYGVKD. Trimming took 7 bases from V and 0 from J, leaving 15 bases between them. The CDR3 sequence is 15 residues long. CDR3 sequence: CAITWGPGTNYGYTF. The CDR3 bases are TGTGCCATCACCTGGGGTCCAGGGACTAACTATGGCTACACCTTC.

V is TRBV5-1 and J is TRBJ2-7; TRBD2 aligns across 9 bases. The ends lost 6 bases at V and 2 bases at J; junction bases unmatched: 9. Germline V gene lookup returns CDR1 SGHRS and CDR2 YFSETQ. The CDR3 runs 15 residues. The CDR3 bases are TGCGCCAGCAAATTACAGGCGGGAGGGACCTACGAGCAGTACTTC. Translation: CASKLQAGGTYEQYF.

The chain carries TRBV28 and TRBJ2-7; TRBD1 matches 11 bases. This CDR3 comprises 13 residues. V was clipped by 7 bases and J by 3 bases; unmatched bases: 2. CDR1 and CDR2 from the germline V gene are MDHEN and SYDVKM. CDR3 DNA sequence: TGTGCCAGCAAGGGGACAGGGGGCTACGAGCAGTACTTC. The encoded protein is CASKGTGGYEQYF.

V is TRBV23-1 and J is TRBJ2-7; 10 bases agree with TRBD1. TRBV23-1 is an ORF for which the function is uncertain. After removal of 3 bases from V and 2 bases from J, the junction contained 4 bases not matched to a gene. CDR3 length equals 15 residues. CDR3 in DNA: TGCGCCAGCAGTCATTCCGGACAGGGGGCCTACGAGCAGTACTTC. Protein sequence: CASSHSGQGAYEQYF.

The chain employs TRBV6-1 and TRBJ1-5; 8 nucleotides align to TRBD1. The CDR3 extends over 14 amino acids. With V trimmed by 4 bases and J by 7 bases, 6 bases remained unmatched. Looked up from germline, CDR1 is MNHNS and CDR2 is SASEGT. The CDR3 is CASSAGGSHQPQHF. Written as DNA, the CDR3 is TGTGCCAGCAGTGCAGGGGGCTCACACCAGCCCCAGCATTTT.

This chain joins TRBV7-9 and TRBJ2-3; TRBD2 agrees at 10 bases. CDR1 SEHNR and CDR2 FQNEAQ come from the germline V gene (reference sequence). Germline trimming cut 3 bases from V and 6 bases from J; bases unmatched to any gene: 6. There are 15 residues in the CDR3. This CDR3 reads CASSFGAGGPDTQYF. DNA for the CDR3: TGTGCCAGCAGCTTCGGAGCGGGAGGGCCGGATACGCAGTATTTT.

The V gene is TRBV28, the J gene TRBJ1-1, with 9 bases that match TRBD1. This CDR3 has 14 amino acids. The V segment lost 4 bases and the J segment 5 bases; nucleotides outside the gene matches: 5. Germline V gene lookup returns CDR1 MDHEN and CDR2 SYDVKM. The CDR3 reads CASSSPGTGTEAFF. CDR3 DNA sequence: TGTGCCAGCAGTTCCCCCGGGACAGGGACTGAAGCTTTCTTT.

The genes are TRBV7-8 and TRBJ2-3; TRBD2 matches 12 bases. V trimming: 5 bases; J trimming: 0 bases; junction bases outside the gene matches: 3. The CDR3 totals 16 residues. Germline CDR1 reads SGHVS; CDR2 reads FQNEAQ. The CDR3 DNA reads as TGTGCCAGCAGCCCGGGGACTAGCGGGAGCACAGATACGCAGTATTTT. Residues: CASSPGTSGSTDTQYF. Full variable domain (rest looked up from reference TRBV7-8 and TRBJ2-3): GAGVSQSPRYKVAKRGQDVALRCDPISGHVSLFWYQQALGQGPEFLTYFQNEAQLDKSGLPSDRFFAERPEGSVSTLKIQRTQQEDSAVYLCASSPGTSGSTDTQYFGPGTRLTVL.

In nucleotides, the CDR3 is TGCGCCAGCAGTTCGGGGCTAGCGGGGGTGTACCAAGAGACCCAGTACTTC. It encodes CASSSGLAGVYQETQYF. V and J are TRBV5-1 and TRBJ2-5, with 10 positions matching TRBD2. CDR1 is SGHRS, CDR2 YFSETQ, per germline. V was pared by 5 bases and J by 0 bases, with 10 bases of the junction left unmatched. There are 17 residues in the CDR3.

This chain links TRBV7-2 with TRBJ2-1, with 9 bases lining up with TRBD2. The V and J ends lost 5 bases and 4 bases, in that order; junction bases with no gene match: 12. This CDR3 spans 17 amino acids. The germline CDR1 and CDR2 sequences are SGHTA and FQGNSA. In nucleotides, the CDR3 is TGTGCCAGCAGCCTCGGAGGTTGGACTAGCGTGTACAATGAGCAGTTCTTC. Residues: CASSLGGWTSVYNEQFF.